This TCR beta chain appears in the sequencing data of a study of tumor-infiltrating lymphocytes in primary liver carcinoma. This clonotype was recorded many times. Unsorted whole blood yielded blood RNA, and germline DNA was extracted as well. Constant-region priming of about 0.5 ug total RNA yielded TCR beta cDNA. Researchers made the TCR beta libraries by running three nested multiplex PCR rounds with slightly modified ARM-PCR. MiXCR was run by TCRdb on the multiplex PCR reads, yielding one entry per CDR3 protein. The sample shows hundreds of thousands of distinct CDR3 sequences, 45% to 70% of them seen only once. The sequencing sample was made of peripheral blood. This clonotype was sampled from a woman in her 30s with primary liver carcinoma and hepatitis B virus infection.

This CDR3 is CASSYYYQPQHF. CDR3 nucleotide sequence: TGTGCCAGCAGTTATTATTATCAGCCCCAGCATTTT. V and J are TRBV6-2 or TRBV6-3 and TRBJ1-5; no clear D. Germline CDR1 and CDR2: MNHEY and SVGEGT. The length of the CDR3 is 12 residues. V lost 3 bases and J 5 bases, leaving 5 bases between the germline ends.